Here is one TCR beta chain with its context. In the authors' workflow: Reference gene primer amplification gave nucleated cell count estimates. Clones were read by immunoSEQ multiplex PCR, and TCRdb kept only the in-frame ones, dropping some. D and trimming were read from the DNA, whereas the V and J calls and clone size are those reported in that table. The repertoire holds 150,000 to 200,000 clones, with about 85% as singletons. This entry belongs to a study of blood T cell repertoires in COVID-19. For the study at large: Acute-phase and convalescent COVID-19 samples originated in the United States, Italy and Spain. The analysed material was cDNA or gDNA that came from T cells, B-cell-depleted T cells, or PBMCs.

V lost 0 bases and J 5 bases, leaving 11 bases between the germline ends. CDR3 length: 15 amino acids. CDR1 SGHTS and CDR2 YDEGEE come from the germline V gene. This rearrangement joins TRBV5-8 to TRBJ2-2; possible D gene TRBD1, 6 bases. This clonotype was sampled from a human donor with acute or convalescent COVID-19. The donor label of this sample is uncertain. The sequenced sample was peripheral blood. The CDR3 nucleotides are TGTGCCAGCAGCTTGGGCAGGGGATCGACCGGGGAGCTGTTTTTT. It specifies CASSLGRGSTGELFF.